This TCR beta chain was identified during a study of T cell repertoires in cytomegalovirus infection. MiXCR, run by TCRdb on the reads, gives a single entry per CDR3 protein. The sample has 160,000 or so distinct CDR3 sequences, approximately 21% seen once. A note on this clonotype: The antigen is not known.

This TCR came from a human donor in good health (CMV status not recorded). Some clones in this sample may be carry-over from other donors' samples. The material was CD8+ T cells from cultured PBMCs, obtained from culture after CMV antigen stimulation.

The CDR3: CASSLHRGLRENIQYF. The CDR3 DNA reads as TGTGCCAGCAGCTTACACAGGGGGCTGCGGGAAAACATTCAGTACTTC. The rearrangement uses TRBV7-2 and TRBJ2-4; 9 bases align to TRBD1. With V trimmed by 2 bases and J by 5 bases, 7 bases remained unmatched. The length of the CDR3 is 16 residues. Germline lookup yields CDR1 SGHTA and CDR2 FQGNSA.